These T cell receptor beta chains were read from a single sample in a study of T-cell reconstitution after alpha-beta-depleted transplantation in children. TCRdb itself ran the PCR reads through MiXCR, one entry per CDR3 protein. The table records 500,000 to 600,000 distinct CDR3 sequences, 30% to 35% of them present only once. The sequencing used PBMCs from the stem cell graft donor, collected from the stem cell graft. The receptors were gathered from a human donor who donated a stem cell graft to a child with aplastic anemia. The CDR3 runs from the conserved cysteine through the conserved F or W. The D gene is left open where the match is weak. Part of the rows lack a size; the others show once, few, many or a class for expanded clones.

- | 16 | TRBJ2-1 | TRBV30 | - | CAWSPKAPSPANEQFF | TGTGCCTGGAGTCCTAAAGCCCCGTCCCCTGCCAATGAGCAGTTCTTC
few | 12 | TRBJ2-1 | TRBV20-1 | - | CSARGIYNEQFF | TGCAGTGCTAGAGGTATTTACAATGAGCAGTTCTTC
- | 15 | TRBJ2-7 | TRBV9 | TRBD2 | CASSVLGLADYEQYF | TGTGCCAGCAGCGTCTTGGGACTAGCAGATTACGAGCAGTACTTC
- | 14 | TRBJ1-1 | TRBV5-5 | - | CASGPVDLNTEAFF | TGTGCCAGCGGACCGGTAGACTTGAACACTGAAGCTTTCTTT
- | 14 | TRBJ2-1 | TRBV20-1 | TRBD2 | CSAREPGLLNEQFF | TGCAGTGCTAGAGAACCGGGACTACTTAATGAGCAGTTCTTC
- | 18 | TRBJ2-2 | TRBV5-1 | TRBD2 | CASSLPRTSGKNTGELFF | TGCGCCAGCAGCTTGCCACGAACTAGCGGCAAGAACACCGGGGAGCTGTTTTTT
- | 15 | TRBJ2-5 | TRBV6-2/TRBV6-3 | - | CASRAPSAFQETQYF | TGTGCCAGCAGGGCCCCATCCGCGTTCCAAGAGACCCAGTACTTC
- | 13 | TRBJ2-3 | TRBV5-6 | - | CASSLGQQDTQYF | TGTGCCAGCAGCTTGGGCCAGCAGGATACGCAGTATTTT
- | 15 | TRBJ2-7 | TRBV20-1 | TRBD2 | CSARDVGLGTYEQYF | TGCAGTGCTAGAGATGTGGGACTAGGAACCTACGAGCAGTACTTC
few | 16 | TRBJ2-2 | TRBV7-3 | - | CASSLYYGQPTGELFF | TGTGCCAGCAGCTTGTATTACGGACAACCCACCGGGGAGCTGTTTTTT
- | 14 | TRBJ2-3 | TRBV5-1 | - | CASSLDDGGDTQYF | TGCGCCAGCAGCTTGGACGATGGGGGGGATACGCAGTATTTT
- | 12 | TRBJ2-1 | TRBV20-1 | - | CSARDPSNEQFF | TGCAGTGCTAGAGATCCCTCAAATGAGCAGTTCTTC
few | 14 | TRBJ1-1 | TRBV4-2 | - | CASSQGAEGTEAFF | TGTGCCAGCAGCCAAGGAGCCGAGGGAACTGAAGCTTTCTTT
few | 15 | TRBJ2-1 | TRBV12-3/TRBV12-4 | TRBD2 | CASSAAGTPYNEQFF | TGTGCCAGCAGTGCAGCGGGAACCCCCTACAATGAGCAGTTCTTC
- | 16 | TRBJ2-3 | TRBV27 | - | CASRFGYYRDTDTQYF | TGTGCCAGCAGGTTTGGATATTACCGCGACACAGATACGCAGTATTTT
few | 17 | TRBJ2-1 | TRBV7-9 | - | CASSFRTTRSSYNEQFF | TGTGCCAGCAGCTTCCGAACTACCCGAAGCTCCTACAATGAGCAGTTCTTC
few | 13 | TRBJ2-2 | TRBV20-1 | - | CSAPFENTGELFF | TGCAGTGCTCCGTTCGAGAACACCGGGGAGCTGTTTTTT
few | 12 | TRBJ1-2 | TRBV29-1 | - | CSATGVEYGYTF | TGCAGCGCCACCGGGGTGGAGTATGGCTACACCTTC
few | 13 | TRBJ1-5 | TRBV29-1 | - | CSVVGRNFQPQHF | TGCAGCGTTGTGGGCAGGAATTTTCAGCCCCAGCATTTT
few | 13 | TRBJ1-5 | TRBV12-3/TRBV12-4 | TRBD1 | CASSKGAGQPQHF | TGTGCCAGCAGCAAGGGGGCAGGCCAGCCCCAGCATTTT
- | 14 | TRBJ1-2 | TRBV12-3/TRBV12-4 | TRBD1 | CASGNRGRADGYTF | TGTGCCAGCGGTAACAGGGGGCGGGCCGATGGCTACACCTTC
- | 14 | TRBJ2-5 | TRBV5-1 | - | CASTRSGNQETQYF | TGCGCCAGCACCCGGTCTGGTAACCAAGAGACCCAGTACTTC
- | 12 | TRBJ1-4 | TRBV29-1 | - | CSVKDGNEKLFF | TGCAGCGTCAAGGACGGGAATGAAAAACTGTTTTTT
few | 13 | TRBJ2-2 | TRBV6-1 | - | CASRPLQTGELFF | TGTGCCAGCAGGCCGCTACAGACCGGGGAGCTGTTTTTT
few | 15 | TRBJ2-3 | TRBV7-2 | TRBD2 | CASSLGLAGSDTQYF | TGTGCCAGCAGCTTGGGACTAGCGGGATCAGATACGCAGTATTTT
once | 16 | TRBJ2-3 | TRBV5-6 | - | CASSGGLLFGADTQYF | TGTGCCAGCAGCGGGGGACTTTTATTTGGGGCAGATACGCAGTATTTT
few | 14 | TRBJ2-1 | TRBV14 | - | CASSQEFRYNEQFF | TGTGCCAGCAGCCAAGAATTCCGGTACAATGAGCAGTTCTTC
- | 15 | TRBJ2-7 | TRBV5-1 | - | CASSLQGTPSYEQYF | TGCGCCAGCAGCTTGCAGGGGACCCCCTCCTACGAGCAGTACTTC
- | 14 | TRBJ2-3 | TRBV11-2 | - | CASSTQRTTDTQYF | TGTGCCAGCAGCACCCAACGTACCACAGATACGCAGTATTTT
- | 14 | TRBJ1-1 | TRBV29-1 | - | CSVEARSDQAEAFF | TGCAGCGTTGAAGCCCGGAGTGATCAAGCTGAAGCTTTCTTT
- | 15 | TRBJ1-2 | TRBV12-3/TRBV12-4 | - | CASSFSGPKHYGYTF | TGTGCCAGCAGTTTTTCTGGACCAAAACACTATGGCTACACCTTC
few | 16 | TRBJ2-3 | TRBV5-1 | TRBD2 | CASSFRTSGSADTQYF | TGCGCCAGCAGCTTTCGGACTAGCGGGAGTGCAGATACGCAGTATTTT
few | 16 | TRBJ2-1 | TRBV7-2 | TRBD1 | CASSYSGTGLSNEQFF | TGTGCCAGCAGCTACTCCGGGACAGGGCTGTCAAATGAGCAGTTCTTC
many | 14 | TRBJ2-1 | TRBV27 | - | CASSLDRVSREQFF | TGTGCCAGCAGTTTAGACCGAGTATCGCGCGAGCAGTTCTTC
few | 14 | TRBJ1-1 | TRBV7-9 | TRBD1 | CASQPGGARTEAFF | TGTGCCAGTCAACCAGGGGGCGCGAGGACTGAAGCTTTCTTT
- | 16 | TRBJ2-1 | TRBV14 | TRBD2 | CASSQVSAGGSYEQFF | TGTGCCAGCAGCCAAGTATCAGCGGGAGGGTCGTATGAGCAGTTCTTC
- | 14 | TRBJ2-7 | TRBV2 | - | CASSVTGQTYEQYF | TGTGCCAGCAGTGTGACAGGTCAGACCTACGAGCAGTACTTC
few | 16 | TRBJ2-1 | TRBV5-1 | - | CASSTGTASSYNEQFF | TGCGCCAGCAGCACGGGGACCGCTAGCTCCTACAATGAGCAGTTCTTC
- | 13 | TRBJ2-7 | TRBV15 | TRBD1 | CATRGQGAYEQYF | TGTGCCACGAGAGGACAGGGAGCGTACGAGCAGTACTTC
few | 13 | TRBJ1-5 | TRBV5-1 | - | CASSLAPQGPQHF | TGCGCCAGCAGCTTGGCCCCCCAAGGCCCCCAGCATTTT
once | 16 | TRBJ2-1 | TRBV2 | TRBD2 | CASSEGLAEFYNEQFF | TGTGCCAGCAGTGAGGGACTAGCGGAATTCTACAATGAGCAGTTCTTC
- | 12 | TRBJ1-6 | TRBV6-1 | - | CASSPEGSPLHF | TGTGCCAGCAGTCCAGAGGGTTCACCCCTCCACTTT
- | 13 | TRBJ1-4 | TRBV5-1 | - | CASSPGQREKLFF | TGCGCCAGCAGCCCTGGACAGCGGGAAAAACTGTTTTTT
- | 15 | TRBJ2-1 | TRBV4-3 | - | CASSQVYSSYNEQFF | TGCGCCAGCAGCCAAGTCTACAGTTCCTACAATGAGCAGTTCTTC
- | 15 | TRBJ1-6 | TRBV9 | TRBD1 | CASSRQGTVGSPLHF | TGTGCCAGCAGCAGACAGGGGACAGTGGGTTCACCCCTCCACTTT
- | 15 | TRBJ2-2 | TRBV7-3 | TRBD1 | CASRKAAGGTGELFF | TGTGCCAGCAGAAAGGCCGCAGGGGGAACCGGGGAGCTGTTTTTT
- | 13 | TRBJ1-1 | TRBV3-1 | - | CASSQTGPTEAFF | TGTGCCAGCAGCCAAACAGGGCCCACTGAAGCTTTCTTT
- | 12 | TRBJ2-7 | TRBV27 | - | CASSFSGYEQYF | TGTGCCAGCAGTTTTAGTGGCTACGAGCAGTACTTC